This T cell receptor beta chain was identified in a study of vaccination and CD4 T cells after COVID-19. Treatment here: approximately nine-day PBMC culture with coronavirus spike peptide pools or control peptides (ViraFEST assay). Per-well cultures of 1.5 million to 2 million PBMCs received 8 to 10 IU/ml IL-2 and around 10 ug/ml peptide pools. The CDR3 has 13 amino acids. Germline V CDR1 and CDR2: SNHLY, FYNNEI. Trimming shortened V by 8 bases and J by 3 bases, and 14 bases separated the two germline ends. To note about this clonotype: What it binds is unknown.

Sequencing of cultured CD4+ T cell DNA used the Oncomine TCR Beta short-read assay. MiXCR, run by TCRdb on the PCR reads, gives a single entry per CDR3 protein. The table has 2,500 to 4,000 distinct CDR3 sequences, roughly 24% seen once. This chain uses TRBV2 with TRBJ2-7; the D gene could be TRBD1 or TRBD2 (5 bases each). The TCR originated in a human donor who had recovered from COVID-19. Source: CD4+ T cells from blood, cultured in vitro, taken after SARS-CoV-2 vaccination. The CDR3 loop is CASLRGGGYEQYF. Here the CDR3 DNA reads TGTGCCAGCCTACGGGGCGGCGGCTACGAGCAGTACTTC. Together with reference TRBV2 and TRBJ2-7, the CDR3 gives the full variable domain: EPEVTQTPSHQVTQMGQEVILRCVPISNHLYFYWYRQILGQKVEFLVSFYNNEISEKSEIFDDQFSVERPDGSNFTLKIRSTKLEDSAMYFCASLRGGGYEQYFGPGTRLTVT.